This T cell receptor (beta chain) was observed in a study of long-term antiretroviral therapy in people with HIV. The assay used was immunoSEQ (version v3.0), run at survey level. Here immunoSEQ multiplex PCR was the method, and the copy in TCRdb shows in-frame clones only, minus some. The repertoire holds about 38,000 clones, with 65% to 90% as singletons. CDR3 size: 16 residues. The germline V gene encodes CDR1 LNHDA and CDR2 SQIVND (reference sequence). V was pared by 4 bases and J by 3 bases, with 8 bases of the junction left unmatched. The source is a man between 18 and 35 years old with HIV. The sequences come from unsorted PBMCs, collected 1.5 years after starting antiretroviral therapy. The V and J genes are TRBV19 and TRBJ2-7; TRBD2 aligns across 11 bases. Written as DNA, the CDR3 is TGTGCCAGTAGTACCCCGACTAGCGGGAAGGACTACGAGCAGTACTTC. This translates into CASSTPTSGKDYEQYF.